These 17 T cell receptor beta chains were sequenced from one sample in a study of OX40 agonist ivuxolimab in advanced cancers. Profiling relied on immunoSEQ multiplex PCR, and the TCRdb table lists in-frame clones only, not all of them. Counted here are tens of thousands of clones, around 86% occurring once; the ten biggest clones make up roughly 1.2%. Source: CD4+ or CD8+ T cells sorted from blood, taken in a trial of the OX40 agonist ivuxolimab. All receptors derive from an adult with an advanced solid tumor such as melanoma, head and neck, liver or kidney cancer.

The gene calls are TRBV7-2 and TRBJ2-3; D might be TRBD2 (5 bases). Trimming took 4 bases from V and 4 from J, leaving 12 bases between them. The CDR3 is made up of 14 amino acids. Looked up from germline, CDR1 is SGHTA and CDR2 is FQGNSA. CDR3: CASSSNIASDTQYF. CDR3 in DNA: TGTGCCAGCAGCTCCAACATAGCGTCAGATACGCAGTATTTT.

V usage is TRBV5-4 and J usage is TRBJ1-2; the match to TRBD1 covers 7 bases. This CDR3 contains 13 residues. With 4 bases clipped from V and 7 bases from J, the junction kept 7 bases outside the gene matches. The germline V gene encodes CDR1 SGHNT and CDR2 YYREEE (reference sequence). CDR3 sequence: CASSVDRDRGYTF. CDR3 sequence (DNA): TGTGCCAGCAGCGTTGACAGGGACCGTGGCTACACCTTC.

This clone was found once. The chain uses TRBV29-1 and TRBJ2-1; TRBD2 matches 9 bases. The V gene end was trimmed by 4 bases and the J gene end by 9 bases; junction bases not matched to a gene: 7. The CDR3 extends over 13 amino acids. The germline V gene has CDR1 SQVTM and CDR2 ANQGSEA. CDR3 residues: CSVGLAGDGEQFF. CDR3 DNA: TGCAGCGTTGGGTTAGCGGGAGATGGTGAGCAGTTCTTC.

This chain uses TRBV4-2 with TRBJ1-5; D ambiguous. Germline V gene lookup returns CDR1 LGHNA and CDR2 YNFKEQ. This CDR3 has 13 amino acids. The V gene lost 0 bases and the J gene lost 7 bases, with 7 bases spanning the gap. CDR3 in DNA: TGTGCCAGCAGCCAAGAGGGAGGGCAGCCCCAGCATTTT. Its protein product is CASSQEGGQPQHF.

The chain links TRBV5-1 to TRBJ2-7, with 7 bases matching TRBD2. This CDR3 has 16 residues. Trimming took 4 bases from V and 4 from J; bases not matched to a gene: 14. The germline V gene has CDR1 SGHRS and CDR2 YFSETQ. The CDR3 loop reads CASSPTGGKRGYEQYF. The DNA of the CDR3 is TGCGCCAGCAGCCCAACGGGGGGAAAGCGGGGTTACGAGCAGTACTTC.

The chain has TRBV5-4 and TRBJ2-1, with TRBD2 matching 7 bases. Germline trimming cut 0 bases from V and 3 bases from J; bases unmatched to any gene: 6. Germline assignment: CDR1 SGHNT and CDR2 YYREEE (reference sequence). This CDR3 is built from 16 residues. The CDR3 protein is CASSLGPSGNYNEQFF. DNA for the CDR3: TGTGCCAGCAGCTTGGGCCCCAGCGGGAACTACAATGAGCAGTTCTTC.

This clone was seen once. The rearrangement links TRBV11-1 to TRBJ2-5; 8 bases line up with TRBD1. CDR1 and CDR2 (germline): SGHAT, FQDESV (reference sequence). V was pared by 5 bases and J by 4 bases, with 9 bases of the junction left unmatched. The CDR3 is 15 residues long. The CDR3 region is CASSSDRGFLETQYF. CDR3 DNA: TGTGCCAGCAGCAGCGACAGGGGATTTTTAGAGACCCAGTACTTC.

The V and J genes are TRBV7-9 and TRBJ1-2; the match to TRBD1 covers 8 bases. The CDR3 is 14 residues long. Trimming took 5 bases from V and 5 from J; bases not matched to a gene: 7. CDR1 and CDR2 (germline): SEHNR, FQNEAQ (reference sequence). CDR3 coding DNA: TGTGCCAGCAGCCGTGTACAGGGGGGTTATGGCTACACCTTC. Protein product: CASSRVQGGYGYTF. Using reference TRBV7-9 and TRBJ1-2 for the parts outside the CDR3, the full variable domain is DTGVSQNPRHKITKRGQNVTFRCDPISEHNRLYWYRQTLGQGPEFLTYFQNEAQLEKSRLLSDRFSAERPKGSFSTLEIQRTEQGDSAMYLCASSRVQGGYGYTFGSGTRLTVV.

The rearrangement links TRBV19 to TRBJ1-5, with 10 bases matching TRBD1. CDR1 and CDR2 (germline): LNHDA, SQIVND (reference sequence). V trimming: 8 bases; J trimming: 2 bases; junction bases outside the gene matches: 3. The CDR3 is 14 amino acids. DNA for the CDR3: TGTGCCAGTGGGGGGACAGGGGGCAATCAGCCCCAGCATTTT. This sequence encodes CASGGTGGNQPQHF.

This clone has a single count. The chain carries TRBV7-3 and TRBJ1-1; perhaps TRBD1 as D (5 bases). Germline CDR1 reads SGHTA; CDR2 reads FQGTGA. This CDR3 is built from 14 residues. V lost 3 bases to trimming and J lost 4 bases, with 12 bases between them. The CDR3 DNA is TGTGCCAGCAGCTTCTCAGCAGGGAGCACTGAAGCTTTCTTT. The encoded protein is CASSFSAGSTEAFF.

The genes are TRBV6-5 and TRBJ1-1; D remains unclear. This CDR3 is 13 amino acids long. Germline-derived CDR1 and CDR2 are MNHEY and SVGAGI. V was trimmed by 1 base and J by 5 bases, leaving 8 bases between them. The CDR3 DNA reads TGTGCCAGCAGTTACTTCGCGGGGACTGAAGCTTTCTTT. This translates into CASSYFAGTEAFF.

The rearrangement joins TRBV5-1 to TRBJ1-1, with D perhaps matching TRBD1 (5 bases). Trimming pared 0 bases from V and 10 bases from J, leaving 16 bases between. Looked up from germline, CDR1 is SGHRS and CDR2 is YFSETQ. This CDR3 spans 14 amino acids. CDR3: CASSLGGAEGRAFF. CDR3 coding DNA: TGCGCCAGCAGCTTGGGAGGGGCCGAAGGACGAGCTTTCTTT.

CDR3 sequence reads: CASSQEFGTSGREKTQYF. CDR3 in DNA: TGCGCCAGCAGCCAAGAGTTCGGGACTAGCGGGAGGGAAAAGACCCAGTACTTC. J is TRBJ2-5 and V is TRBV4-1, with 16 bases identical to TRBD2. Germline V gene data show CDR1 as MGHRA and CDR2 as YSYEKL. V dropped 0 bases and J dropped 6; count of bases not matched to a gene: 7. The CDR3 has 18 amino acids.

The gene calls are TRBV10-3 and TRBJ2-3, with TRBD2 identical over 8 bases. Germline values: CDR1 ENHRY, CDR2 SYGVKD. V was clipped by 0 bases and J by 7 bases; unmatched bases: 12. The CDR3 has 17 amino acids. CDR3 residues: CAISESFTGGRSYTQYF. DNA for the CDR3: TGTGCCATCAGTGAGTCGTTTACGGGAGGGCGTTCGTATACGCAGTATTTT.

The chain uses TRBV19 and TRBJ2-3; 9 positions agree with TRBD1. The CDR3 runs 15 residues. The germline V gene has CDR1 LNHDA and CDR2 SQIVND (reference sequence). The V and J ends lost 4 bases and 1 base, in that order; junction bases with no gene match: 3. CDR3 in amino acids: CASSTTGGRTDTQYF. The CDR3 DNA follows: TGTGCCAGTAGTACGACAGGGGGACGCACAGATACGCAGTATTTT.

The J gene is TRBJ2-1, the V gene TRBV11-3, with D possibly matching TRBD2 (6 bases). V shed 0 bases and J shed 1 base, with 13 bases lying between them. CDR3 length: 17 residues. The germline gives CDR1 SGHNT, CDR2 YENEEA. The CDR3 bases are TGTGCCAGCAGCTTAGAATACTTAGGAGGGTCCTACAATGAGCAGTTCTTC. Its protein product is CASSLEYLGGSYNEQFF.

The V call is TRBV9, the J call TRBJ2-1; 15 nucleotides agree with TRBD2. Germline V gene sequence: CDR1 SGDLS, CDR2 YYNGEE. The V and J ends lost 0 bases and 0 bases, in that order; junction bases with no gene match: 16. This CDR3 is built from 23 residues. The CDR3, as DNA: TGTGCCAGCAGCGTAGCGATTACGACTGGACTAGCGGGAGGGAACCCCTCCTACAATGAGCAGTTCTTC. It is translated as CASSVAITTGLAGGNPSYNEQFF.